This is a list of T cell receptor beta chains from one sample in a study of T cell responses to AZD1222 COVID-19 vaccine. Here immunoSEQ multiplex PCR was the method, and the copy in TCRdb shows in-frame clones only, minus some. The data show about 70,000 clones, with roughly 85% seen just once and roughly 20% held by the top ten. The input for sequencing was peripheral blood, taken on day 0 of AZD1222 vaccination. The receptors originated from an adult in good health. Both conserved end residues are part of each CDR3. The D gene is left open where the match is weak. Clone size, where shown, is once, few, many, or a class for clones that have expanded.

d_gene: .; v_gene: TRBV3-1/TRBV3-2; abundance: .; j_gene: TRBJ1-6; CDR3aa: CASKGFENSPLHF; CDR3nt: TGTGCCAGTAAGGGATTTGAGAATTCACCCCTCCACTTT
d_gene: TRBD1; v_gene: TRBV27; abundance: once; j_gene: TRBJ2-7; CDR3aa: CASSPHGPGQLYEQYF; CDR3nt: TGTGCCAGCAGCCCCCACGGGCCGGGACAGTTGTACGAGCAGTACTTC
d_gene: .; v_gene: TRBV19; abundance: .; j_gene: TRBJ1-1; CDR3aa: CATQPLAGAKAFF; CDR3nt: TGTGCCACACAACCTCTGGCTGGGGCCAAAGCTTTCTTT
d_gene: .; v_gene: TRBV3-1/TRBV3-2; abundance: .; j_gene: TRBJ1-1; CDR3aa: CASGKGVNTEAFF; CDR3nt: TGTGCCAGCGGAAAGGGCGTGAACACTGAAGCTTTCTTT
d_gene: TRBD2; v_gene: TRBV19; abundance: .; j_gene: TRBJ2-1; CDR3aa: CASNNTRTSGRHYNEQFF; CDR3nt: TGTGCCAGTAATAATACCAGGACTAGCGGGAGGCACTACAATGAGCAGTTCTTC
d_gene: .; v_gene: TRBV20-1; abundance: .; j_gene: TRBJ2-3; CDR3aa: CSVSYGTDTQYF; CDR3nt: TGCAGTGTTAGTTACGGAACAGATACGCAGTATTTT
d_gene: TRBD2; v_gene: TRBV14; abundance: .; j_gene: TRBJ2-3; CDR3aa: CASSQPGSGGTDTQYF; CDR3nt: TGTGCCAGCAGCCAGCCCGGGAGCGGGGGAACAGATACGCAGTATTTT
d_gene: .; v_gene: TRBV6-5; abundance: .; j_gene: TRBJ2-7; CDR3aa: CASSPRGFEQYF; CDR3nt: TGTGCCAGCAGCCCGAGAGGGTTCGAGCAGTACTTC
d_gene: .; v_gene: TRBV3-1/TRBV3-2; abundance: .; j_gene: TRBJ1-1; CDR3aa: CASSHETGTTEAFF; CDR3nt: TGTGCCAGCAGCCATGAAACAGGGACCACTGAAGCTTTCTTT
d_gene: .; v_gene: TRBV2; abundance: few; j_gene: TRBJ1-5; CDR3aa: CASAGSNQPQHF; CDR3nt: TGTGCCAGCGCGGGGAGCAATCAGCCCCAGCATTTT
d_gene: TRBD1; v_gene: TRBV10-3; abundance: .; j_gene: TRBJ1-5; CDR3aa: CASGTGSGSNQPQHF; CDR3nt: TGTGCCTCGGGGACAGGGAGCGGGAGCAATCAGCCCCAGCATTTT
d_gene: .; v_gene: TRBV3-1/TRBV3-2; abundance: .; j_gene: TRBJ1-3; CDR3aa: CASSQAVFGNTIYF; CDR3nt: TGTGCCAGCAGCCAAGCCGTATTTGGAAACACCATATATTTT
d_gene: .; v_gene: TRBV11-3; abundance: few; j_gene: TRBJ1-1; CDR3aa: CASSHNWERAEAFF; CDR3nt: TGTGCCAGCAGCCACAATTGGGAAAGGGCTGAAGCTTTCTTT
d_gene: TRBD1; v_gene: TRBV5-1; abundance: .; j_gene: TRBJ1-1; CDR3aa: CASGDRGLNTEAFF; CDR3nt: TGCGCCAGTGGCGACAGGGGACTGAACACTGAAGCTTTCTTT
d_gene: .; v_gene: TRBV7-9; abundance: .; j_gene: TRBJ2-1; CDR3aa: CASSPFKDNEQFF; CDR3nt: TGTGCCAGCAGCCCCTTTAAGGACAATGAGCAGTTCTTC
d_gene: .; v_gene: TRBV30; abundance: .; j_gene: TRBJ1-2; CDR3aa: CAGRQSHGYTF; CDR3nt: TGTGCCGGTCGACAGAGCCATGGCTACACCTTC
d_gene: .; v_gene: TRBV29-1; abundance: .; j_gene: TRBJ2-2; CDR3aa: CSVLRGNTGELFF; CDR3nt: TGCAGCGTCCTGAGAGGGAACACCGGGGAGCTGTTTTTT
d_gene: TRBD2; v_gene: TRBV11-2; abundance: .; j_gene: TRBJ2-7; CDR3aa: CASSHSPGTSGPLFYEQYF; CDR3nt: TGTGCCAGCAGCCACTCGCCAGGGACTAGCGGCCCTCTTTTCTACGAGCAGTACTTC
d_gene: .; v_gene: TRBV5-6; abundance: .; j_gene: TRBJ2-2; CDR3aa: CASSPELDSTGELFF; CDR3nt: TGTGCCAGCAGCCCCGAACTGGACAGCACCGGGGAGCTGTTTTTT
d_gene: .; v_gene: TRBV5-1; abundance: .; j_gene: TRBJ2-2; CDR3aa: CASSLTGDTGELFF; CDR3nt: TGCGCCAGCAGCTTGACAGGCGACACCGGGGAGCTGTTTTTT
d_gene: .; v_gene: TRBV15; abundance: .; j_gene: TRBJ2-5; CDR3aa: CATSRDQNPEETQYF; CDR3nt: TGTGCCACCAGCAGAGATCAAAATCCTGAAGAGACCCAGTACTTC
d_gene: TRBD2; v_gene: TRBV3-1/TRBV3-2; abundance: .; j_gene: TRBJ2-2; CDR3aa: CASWGGRTGELFF; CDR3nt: TGTGCCAGCTGGGGGGGTAGAACCGGGGAGCTGTTTTTT
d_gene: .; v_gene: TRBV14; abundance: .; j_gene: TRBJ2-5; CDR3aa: CASAPLTSTETQYF; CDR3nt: TGTGCCAGCGCACCCTTGACGTCTACAGAGACCCAGTACTTC
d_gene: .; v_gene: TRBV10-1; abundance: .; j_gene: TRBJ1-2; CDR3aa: CASSESWTGGYTF; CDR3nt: TGCGCCAGCAGTGAGTCATGGACGGGGGGCTACACCTTC
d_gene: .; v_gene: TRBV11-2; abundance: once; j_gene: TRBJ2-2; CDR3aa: CASGLRGRNTGELFF; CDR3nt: TGTGCCAGCGGCCTAAGGGGGAGAAACACCGGGGAGCTGTTTTTT
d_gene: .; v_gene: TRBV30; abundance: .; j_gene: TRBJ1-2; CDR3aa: CAWSAQGNGYTF; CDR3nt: TGTGCCTGGAGTGCCCAGGGGAATGGCTACACCTTC
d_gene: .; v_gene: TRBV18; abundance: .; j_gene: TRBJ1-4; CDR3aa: CASSQTGPFAATNEKLFF; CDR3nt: TGTGCCAGCTCACAGACAGGACCGTTTGCGGCAACTAATGAAAAACTGTTTTTT
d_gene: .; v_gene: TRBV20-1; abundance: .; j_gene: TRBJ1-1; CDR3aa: CSASDRTASTEAFF; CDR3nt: TGCAGTGCTAGTGATCGGACAGCCTCCACTGAAGCTTTCTTT
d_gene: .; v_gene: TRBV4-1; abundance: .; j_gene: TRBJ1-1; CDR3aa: CASSQDSGLLGTEAFF; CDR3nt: TGCGCCAGCAGCCAAGATAGTGGTCTCCTGGGGACTGAAGCTTTCTTT
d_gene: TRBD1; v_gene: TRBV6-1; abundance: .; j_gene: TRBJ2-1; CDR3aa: CASTITGTGSNEQFF; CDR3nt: TGTGCCAGCACTATTACCGGGACAGGGAGCAATGAGCAGTTCTTC
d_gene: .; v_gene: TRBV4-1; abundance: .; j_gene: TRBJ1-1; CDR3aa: CASSPQGGYSGNTEAFF; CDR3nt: TGCGCCAGCAGCCCACAGGGAGGTTATTCAGGGAACACTGAAGCTTTCTTT
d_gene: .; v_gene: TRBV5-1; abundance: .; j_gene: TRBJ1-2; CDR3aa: CASSLVGEGYTF; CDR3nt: TGCGCCAGCAGCTTGGTCGGGGAAGGCTACACCTTC
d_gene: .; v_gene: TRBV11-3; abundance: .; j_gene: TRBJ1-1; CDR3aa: CASSLSLSGAEDAFF; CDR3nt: TGTGCCAGCAGCTTATCTCTCAGTGGGGCGGAGGACGCTTTCTTT
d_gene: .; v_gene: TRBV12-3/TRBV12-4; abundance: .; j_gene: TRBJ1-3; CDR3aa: CASSTSGNTIYF; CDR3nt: TGTGCCAGCTCCACCAGTGGAAACACCATATATTTT
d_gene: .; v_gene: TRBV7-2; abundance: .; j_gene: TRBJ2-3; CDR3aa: CASSLTLDTDTQYF; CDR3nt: TGTGCCAGCAGCTTGACACTAGACACAGATACGCAGTATTTT
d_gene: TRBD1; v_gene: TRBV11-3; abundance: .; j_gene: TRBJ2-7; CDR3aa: CASSSRSGQGFYEQYF; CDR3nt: TGTGCCAGCAGCTCTCGGTCGGGACAGGGGTTCTACGAGCAGTACTTC
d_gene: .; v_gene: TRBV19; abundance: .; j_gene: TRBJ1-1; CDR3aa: CASSIGGNEAFF; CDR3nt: TGTGCCAGTAGTATAGGGGGGAATGAAGCTTTCTTT
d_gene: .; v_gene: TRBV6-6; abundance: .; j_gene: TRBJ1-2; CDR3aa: CASSYSRLGGGPYTF; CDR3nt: TGTGCCAGCAGTTACTCGAGACTGGGAGGGGGACCCTACACCTTC
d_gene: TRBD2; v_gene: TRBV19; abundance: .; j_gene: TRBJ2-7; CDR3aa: CASSITKGTSGSIIYEQYF; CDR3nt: TGTGCCAGTAGTATAACCAAGGGAACTAGCGGGAGCATTATCTACGAGCAGTACTTC
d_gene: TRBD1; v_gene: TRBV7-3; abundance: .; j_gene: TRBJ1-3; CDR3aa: CASSSGTGQGSGNTIYF; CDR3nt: TGTGCCAGCAGCTCCGGGACAGGCCAGGGCTCTGGAAACACCATATATTTT
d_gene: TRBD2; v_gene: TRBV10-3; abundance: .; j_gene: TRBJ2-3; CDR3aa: CAIRSNLAGSTDTQYF; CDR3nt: TGTGCCATCAGATCAAACTTAGCGGGGAGCACAGATACGCAGTATTTT
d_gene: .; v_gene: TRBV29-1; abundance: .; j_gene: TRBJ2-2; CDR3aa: CSVESGVAGASFTGELFF; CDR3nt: TGCAGCGTTGAATCCGGGGTGGCGGGGGCCTCCTTCACCGGGGAGCTGTTTTTT
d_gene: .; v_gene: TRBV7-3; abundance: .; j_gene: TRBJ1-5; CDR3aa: CASSSMENQPQHF; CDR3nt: TGTGCCAGCAGCTCGATGGAGAATCAGCCCCAGCATTTT
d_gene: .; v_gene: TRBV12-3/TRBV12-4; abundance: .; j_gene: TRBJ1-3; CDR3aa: CASSLLVNTIYF; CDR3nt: TGTGCCAGCAGTTTACTTGTAAACACCATATATTTT
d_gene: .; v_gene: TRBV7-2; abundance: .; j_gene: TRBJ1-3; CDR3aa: CASRERGGSGNTIYF; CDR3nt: TGTGCCAGCAGGGAAAGGGGGGGCTCTGGAAACACCATATATTTT
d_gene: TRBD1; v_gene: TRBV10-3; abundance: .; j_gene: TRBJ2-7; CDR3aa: CAISTLGQGLEEQYF; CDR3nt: TGTGCCATCAGTACCTTGGGACAGGGGCTTGAAGAGCAGTACTTC
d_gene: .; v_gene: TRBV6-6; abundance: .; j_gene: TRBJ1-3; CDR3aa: CASSYTSGPIYF; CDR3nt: TGTGCCAGCAGTTATACTTCGGGACCGATATATTTT
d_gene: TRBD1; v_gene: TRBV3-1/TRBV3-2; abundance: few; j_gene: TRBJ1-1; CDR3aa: CASRAQGQAFF; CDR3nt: TGTGCCAGCAGGGCACAGGGGCAAGCTTTCTTT
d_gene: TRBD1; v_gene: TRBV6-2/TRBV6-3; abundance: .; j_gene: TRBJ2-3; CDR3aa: CASSDRDRDTQYF; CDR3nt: TGTGCCAGCAGTGATCGGGACAGAGATACGCAGTATTTT
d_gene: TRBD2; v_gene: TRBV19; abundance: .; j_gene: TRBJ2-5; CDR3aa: CASSIASGGNQETQYF; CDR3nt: TGTGCCAGTAGTATAGCTAGCGGGGGAAACCAAGAGACCCAGTACTTC
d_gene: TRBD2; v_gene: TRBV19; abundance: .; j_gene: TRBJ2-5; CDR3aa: CASSAPWGTSLRETQYF; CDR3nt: TGTGCCAGTAGTGCACCCTGGGGGACTAGCCTTCGAGAGACCCAGTACTTC
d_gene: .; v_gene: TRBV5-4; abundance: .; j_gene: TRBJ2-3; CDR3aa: CASSLFGGADTQYF; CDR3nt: TGTGCCAGCAGCTTGTTCGGGGGCGCAGATACGCAGTATTTT
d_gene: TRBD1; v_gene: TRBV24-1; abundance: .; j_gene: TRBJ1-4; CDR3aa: CATSDTTGGREREKLFF; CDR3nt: TGTGCCACCAGTGATACAACAGGGGGCAGGGAGCGGGAAAAACTGTTTTTT
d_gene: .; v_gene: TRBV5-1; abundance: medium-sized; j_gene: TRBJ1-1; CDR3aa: CASSPDGKRAFF; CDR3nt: TGCGCCAGCAGCCCCGACGGAAAGCGAGCTTTCTTT
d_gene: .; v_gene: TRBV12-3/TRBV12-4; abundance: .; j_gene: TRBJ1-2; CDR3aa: CASSTQRGGYTF; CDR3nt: TGTGCCAGCAGCACCCAGAGGGGTGGCTACACCTTC